This TCR beta chain was identified in a study of cytomegalovirus exposure and HLA in healthy donors. CDR1 is SGHTA, CDR2 FQGNSA, per germline. V dropped 5 bases and J dropped 7 bases, with 20 bases sitting between them. The CDR3 covers 15 residues. Findings and limits, study-wide: Later on, a genetic analysis was performed. It linked a missense variant in DCLRE1C with V- and J-gene trimming of TCR beta.

A remark on this clone: The target antigen is unknown.

PCR was performed using 60 Vbeta and 13 Jbeta primers. This table comes from immunoSEQ multiplex PCR, and its TCRdb copy is limited to in-frame clones, with some not included. The data show over 150,000 clones, roughly 85% seen once. Material for sequencing was PBMCs. The TCR sequence derives from a male donor in good health and CMV-seropositive. V usage is TRBV7-2 and J usage is TRBJ2-5; D possibly corresponds to TRBD2 (6 bases). This CDR3 reads CASSPGLLGSGTQYF. CDR3 bases: TGTGCCAGCAGCCCGGGACTTTTAGGGTCAGGGACCCAGTACTTC.